The 19 T cell receptor beta chains given below trace back to one sample, sequenced in a study of blood T cell repertoires in COVID-19. Assay: immunoSEQ multiplex PCR; the TCRdb copy retains only in-frame clones and omits some. The repertoire holds around 260,000 clones, approximately 88% seen once, with about 10% in the top ten. The specimen was peripheral blood. The receptors were gathered from a woman in her 70s with COVID-19, enrolled during active disease.

The J gene is TRBJ2-1, the V gene TRBV12-5, with D possibly TRBD2 on 6 matching bases. The CDR3 contains 13 residues. With 11 bases removed from V and 4 bases from J, the gap between germline ends came to 15 bases. The germline CDR1 and CDR2 sequences are LGHNT and FRNRAP. CDR3 DNA sequence: TGTGCTTCACTCCCTAGCGCGTACAATGAGCAGTTCTTC. Its translation is CASLPSAYNEQFF.

V gene TRBV3-1 (or the pseudogene TRBV3-2) combines with J gene TRBJ1-2, with D unresolved. Trimming took off 0 bases at V and 4 bases at J, with 12 bases between the two ends. Germline V CDR1 and CDR2: LGHDT, YNNKEL (reference sequence). The CDR3 is made up of 15 amino acids. For the CDR3, the DNA is TGTGCCAGCAGCCAAGAAGCGGCAGAACCCTATGGCTACACCTTC. Amino acids: CASSQEAAEPYGYTF.

The gene calls are TRBV7-2 and TRBJ2-1, with D maybe TRBD2 (5 bases). Germline V gives CDR1 SGHTA, CDR2 FQGNSA. The V gene lost 2 bases and the J gene lost 4 bases, with 12 bases spanning the gap. CDR3 size: 15 residues. This CDR3 is CASSLPETGYNEQFF. The DNA for the CDR3 is TGTGCCAGCAGCTTACCGGAGACGGGGTACAATGAGCAGTTCTTC.

This clone was detected only a few times. This rearrangement joins TRBV5-4 to TRBJ1-1, with 7 nucleotides matching TRBD1. The length of the CDR3 is 16 residues. The germline CDR1 and CDR2 sequences are SGHNT and YYREEE (reference sequence). The V gene end was trimmed by 7 bases and the J gene end by 2 bases; junction bases not matched to a gene: 14. CDR3 in DNA: TGTGCCAGCCCGAGCTACCCGGGACAGCTCAACACTGAAGCTTTCTTT. This sequence encodes CASPSYPGQLNTEAFF.

This clone appeared a single time. DNA of the CDR3: TGTGCCTGGAGCGGGGGACTATGGACCGAGCAGTACTTC. It translates to CAWSGGLWTEQYF. This chain joins TRBV30 and TRBJ2-7, with TRBD2 identical over 7 bases. Germline V lookup: CDR1 GTSNPN, CDR2 SVGIG (reference sequence). The CDR3 loop spans 13 amino acids. Losses at the gene ends were 3 bases for V and 6 bases for J; bases not matched to a gene: 8.

The V gene is TRBV4-2, the J gene TRBJ1-3; perhaps TRBD1 as D (5 bases). This CDR3 comprises 18 residues. Germline CDR1 and CDR2: LGHNA and YNFKEQ. V was shortened by 5 bases and J by 3 bases, with 23 bases between the two germline ends. Written as DNA, the CDR3 is TGTGCCAGCAGCATACAGAGCAGGGTTGACTTTTTTGGAAACACCATATATTTT. Residues: CASSIQSRVDFFGNTIYF.

The V gene is TRBV6-5, the J gene TRBJ2-7; 7 nucleotides agree with TRBD1. V lost 11 bases and J lost 2; bases outside the gene matches: 9. Germline V gene data show CDR1 as MNHEY and CDR2 as SVGAGI. The CDR3 contains 13 residues. The DNA of the CDR3 is TGTGCCTCCCGACAGGGATTAACCTACGAGCAGTACTTC. Its translation: CASRQGLTYEQYF.

The CDR3 nucleotides read TGTGCCAGCAGTTACTCGATTCAGGTTCACACTGAAGCTTTCTTT. Translation: CASSYSIQVHTEAFF. The chain employs TRBV6-5 and TRBJ1-1; D is ambiguous. V was pared by 0 bases and J by 3 bases, with 11 bases between. The CDR3 covers 15 residues. Germline-derived CDR1 and CDR2 are MNHEY and SVGAGI.

This CDR3 reads CASSTDREGGYTF. The DNA for the CDR3 is TGTGCCAGTAGTACGGACAGGGAAGGCGGCTACACCTTC. V gene TRBV19 combines with J gene TRBJ1-2; TRBD1 agrees at 8 bases. Germline loops: CDR1 LNHDA, CDR2 SQIVND (reference sequence). This CDR3 has 13 amino acids. Trimming cost V 4 bases and J 8 bases; bases outside gene matches: 6. The whole variable domain, remainder taken from reference TRBV19 and TRBJ1-2, is DGGITQSPKYLFRKEGQNVTLSCEQNLNHDAMYWYRQDPGQGLRLIYYSQIVNDFQKGDIAEGYSVSREKKESFPLTVTSAQKNPTAFYLCASSTDREGGYTFGSGTRLTVV.

The rearrangement uses TRBV24-1 and TRBJ2-1, with D tentatively TRBD2 (7 bases). V shed 8 bases and J shed 8 bases, with 18 bases lying between them. The germline V gene encodes CDR1 KGHDR and CDR2 SFDVKD. This CDR3 is built from 14 residues. The CDR3 coding sequence is TGTGCCACCAACTTGGGGGGGGCGGGGGATGAGCAGTTCTTC. This encodes CATNLGGAGDEQFF.

The chain carries TRBV18 and TRBJ1-5, with D possibly TRBD1 on 5 matching bases. The CDR3 runs 15 residues. V was clipped by 4 bases and J by 6 bases, with 16 bases between them. The germline V gene has CDR1 KGHSH and CDR2 LQKENI. The CDR3 spells CASSLGNGGGQPQHF. The CDR3 region has the DNA TGTGCCAGCTCACTGGGGAACGGGGGAGGTCAGCCCCAGCATTTT.

As for this clone: Additional DNA sequences in this sample encode the identical CDR3. V and J are TRBV6-5 and TRBJ1-3; D is undetermined. Per the germline V gene, CDR1 is MNHEY and CDR2 is SVGAGI. The CDR3 contains 15 residues. V lost 0 bases, J lost 0 bases, and 6 bases lay in between. The CDR3 here is CASSYSAGSGNTIYF. In nucleotides, the CDR3 is TGTGCCAGCAGTTACTCGGCGGGCTCTGGAAACACCATATATTTT.

This chain uses TRBV14 with TRBJ2-7; D might be TRBD2 (6 bases). V lost 4 bases, J lost 6 bases, and 19 bases lay in between. CDR1 is SGHDN and CDR2 is FVKESK in the germline V gene. The CDR3 has 15 residues. The CDR3 nucleotides are TGTGCCAGCAGCCCGACTACTGGAGGGAGCGGCGAGCAGTACTTC. Amino acids: CASSPTTGGSGEQYF.

The chain carries TRBV3-1 (or the pseudogene TRBV3-2) and TRBJ1-1; D uncertain. CDR1 is LGHDT, CDR2 YNNKEL, per germline (reference sequence). Trimming took off 1 base at V and 0 bases at J, with 9 bases between the two ends. The CDR3 consists of 15 residues. CDR3 in amino acids: CASSQGGQMNTEAFF. CDR3 nucleotides: TGTGCCAGCAGCCAAGGAGGCCAGATGAACACTGAAGCTTTCTTT.

The chain combines TRBV5-4 with TRBJ1-2; D remains ambiguous. The ends were cut back, 0 bases at V and 2 bases at J, with 11 bases in the middle. CDR3 length: 15 amino acids. The germline V gene has CDR1 SGHNT and CDR2 YYREEE (reference sequence). Here the CDR3 DNA reads TGTGCCAGCAGCTTGGGACAACCTGCCAACTATGGCTACACCTTC. This sequence encodes CASSLGQPANYGYTF.

This clone has just one count. The chain has TRBV18 and TRBJ2-1, with TRBD2 identical over 14 bases. The V gene's germline CDR1 is KGHSH and CDR2 LQKENI. The CDR3 sequence is 15 residues long. V lost 5 bases, J lost 7 bases, and 4 bases stayed unmatched. The CDR3 is CASSSGTSGGNEQFF. The CDR3 DNA follows: TGTGCCAGCTCATCGGGGACTAGCGGGGGAAATGAGCAGTTCTTC.

This clone appeared a single time. The gene calls are TRBV6-1 and TRBJ2-7; D is possibly TRBD2 (6 bases). The CDR3 is made up of 13 amino acids. Looked up from germline, CDR1 is MNHNS and CDR2 is SASEGT. Trimming cost V 2 bases and J 9 bases, with 14 bases left between them. The CDR3 region is CASSEKEGIRQYF. For the CDR3, the DNA is TGTGCCAGCAGTGAAAAGGAGGGGATAAGGCAGTACTTC.

This rearrangement joins TRBV6-5 to TRBJ2-3; TRBD2 matches at 11 bases. The CDR3 consists of 16 residues. The trim removed 4 bases at V and 9 bases at J, leaving 12 bases unmatched. The germline CDR1 and CDR2 sequences are MNHEY and SVGAGI. In DNA form, the CDR3 reads TGTGCCAGCAGTTCGGGTGTGACTAGCGGGAAAGGGACGCAGTATTTT. It specifies CASSSGVTSGKGTQYF.

This clone was picked up one time. V gene TRBV19 combines with J gene TRBJ2-7; 11 positions agree with TRBD2. V lost 5 bases to trimming and J lost 6 bases; unmatched junction nucleotides: 9. The CDR3 length is 15 residues. The germline gives CDR1 LNHDA, CDR2 SQIVND (reference sequence). The CDR3 loop reads CASSETSGSLREQYF. DNA of the CDR3: TGTGCCAGTAGTGAAACTAGCGGGAGCCTTCGCGAGCAGTACTTC. Using reference TRBV19 and TRBJ2-7 for the parts outside the CDR3, the full variable domain is DGGITQSPKYLFRKEGQNVTLSCEQNLNHDAMYWYRQDPGQGLRLIYYSQIVNDFQKGDIAEGYSVSREKKESFPLTVTSAQKNPTAFYLCASSETSGSLREQYFGPGTRLTVT.